Below, 3 T cell receptor beta chains from the same sample are listed, as sequenced in a study of cytomegalovirus exposure and HLA in healthy donors. The PCR contained 60 Vbeta and 13 Jbeta primers. The protocol was immunoSEQ multiplex PCR, while the TCRdb copy is restricted to in-frame clones and leaves out a portion. The data contain roughly 90,000 clones, approximately 90% of them singletons. Input material: PBMCs. The receptors come from a man aged 18-30 years in good health and CMV-seronegative.

The DNA of the CDR3 is TGCGCCAGCAGCTTGGACAGCTCCTACAATGAGCAGTTCTTC. It translates to CASSLDSSYNEQFF. The rearrangement joins TRBV5-1 to TRBJ2-1, with D unresolved. The CDR3 is 14 amino acids. Trimming shortened V by 0 bases and J by 0 bases, and 4 bases separated the two germline ends. Germline CDR1 and CDR2: SGHRS and YFSETQ.

V usage is TRBV19 and J usage is TRBJ1-2; D perhaps matches TRBD1 (5 bases). This CDR3 contains 13 residues. The germline V and J ends were trimmed by 7 bases and 8 bases, with 17 bases remaining between them. Germline loops: CDR1 LNHDA, CDR2 SQIVND (reference sequence). The CDR3 sequence is CASTRDWREGYTF. CDR3 nucleotide sequence: TGTGCCAGTACCCGGGACTGGCGTGAGGGCTACACCTTC.

The V gene is TRBV28, the J gene TRBJ1-3; D unresolved. Germline lookup yields CDR1 MDHEN and CDR2 SYDVKM. V lost 3 bases, J lost 1 base, and 7 bases lay in between. The CDR3 has 14 residues. CDR3 DNA sequence: TGTGCCAGCAGTTTTGGCAATTCTGGAAACACCATATATTTT. Translation gives CASSFGNSGNTIYF.